Listed here are 25 T cell receptor beta chains from one sample, sequenced in a study of T cell changes during pregnancy in multiple sclerosis. Sequencing was performed with immunoSEQ multiplex PCR; in TCRdb, only in-frame clones are kept and a portion is missing. This repertoire shows around 120,000 clones, approximately 89% found once; its top ten account for 3% to 3.5%. The sample was peripheral blood, taken after pregnancy. These receptors were taken from a female donor with multiple sclerosis, enrolled in a pregnancy study.

This clone was found once. The genes are TRBV7-3 and TRBJ2-5; 10 bases are a match to TRBD2. The germline gives CDR1 SGHTA, CDR2 FQGTGA. The CDR3 has 16 residues. After removal of 8 bases from V and 1 base from J, the junction contained 10 bases not matched to a gene. The CDR3 sequence: CASSLGVAGGQETQYF. Here the CDR3 DNA reads TGTGCCAGCTCCCTTGGGGTAGCGGGGGGCCAAGAGACCCAGTACTTC.

The chain uses TRBV19 and TRBJ2-1, with 9 bases matching TRBD1. The V segment lost 2 bases and the J segment 4 bases; nucleotides outside the gene matches: 9. CDR1 is LNHDA and CDR2 is SQIVND in the germline V gene (reference sequence). CDR3 length: 17 amino acids. The CDR3 spells CASSISRTGTGYNEQFF. CDR3 DNA sequence: TGTGCCAGTAGTATATCTCGGACCGGGACAGGGTACAATGAGCAGTTCTTC.

The rearrangement links TRBV5-5 to TRBJ2-7; D is ambiguous. Germline loops: CDR1 SGHKS, CDR2 YYEKEE (reference sequence). The CDR3 totals 12 residues. The V end lost 3 bases, the J end lost 3 bases, and 7 bases lay between the germline ends. The CDR3 DNA reads TGTGCCAGCAGCTCTGACATCTACGAGCAGTACTTC. Translation: CASSSDIYEQYF.

The rearrangement links TRBV5-6 to TRBJ2-1, with 8 bases that match TRBD2. Trimming cost V 1 base and J 4 bases; bases outside gene matches: 10. The CDR3 spans 17 residues. Per germline, CDR1 SGHDT and CDR2 YYEEEE. DNA for the CDR3: TGTGCCAGCAGCTTGCATCCGGGGGGGGCCGTATACAATGAGCAGTTCTTC. Protein product: CASSLHPGGAVYNEQFF.

The rearrangement joins TRBV6-6 to TRBJ2-1, with 10 bases that match TRBD2. The CDR3 has 16 amino acids. Germline trimming cut 8 bases from V and 10 bases from J; bases unmatched to any gene: 17. The V gene's germline CDR1 is MNHNY and CDR2 SVGAGI (reference sequence). This CDR3 reads CASDPMVSGGAGEQFF. In DNA form, the CDR3 reads TGTGCCAGCGATCCCATGGTGAGCGGGGGGGCCGGAGAGCAGTTCTTC.

In this sample, this clone turned up once. The rearrangement joins TRBV6-5 to TRBJ2-7, with a tentative D call TRBD2 (6 bases). Trimming removed 0 bases at V and 3 bases at J, with 9 bases between. Germline V gene data show CDR1 as MNHEY and CDR2 as SVGAGI. The CDR3 covers 14 residues. CDR3 sequence (DNA): TGTGCCAGCAGTTACTCCTCCGGGGGCTACGAGCAGTACTTC. It translates to CASSYSSGGYEQYF.

The V and J genes are TRBV6-1 and TRBJ1-3; 7 nucleotides agree with TRBD1. CDR1 and CDR2 (germline): MNHNS, SASEGT. The CDR3 length is 16 residues. Losses at the gene ends were 4 bases for V and 0 bases for J; bases not matched to a gene: 6. The DNA of the CDR3 is TGTGCCAGCAGTGGGGGACAGTTCTCCTCTGGAAACACCATATATTTT. Encoded protein: CASSGGQFSSGNTIYF.

The rearrangement links TRBV7-8 to TRBJ1-6, with D possibly TRBD1 on 5 matching bases. CDR3 length equals 13 residues. Germline V lookup: CDR1 SGHVS, CDR2 FQNEAQ. With 4 bases removed from V and 10 bases from J, the gap between germline ends came to 11 bases. The CDR3 nucleotides are TGTGCCAGCAGCTCCCTCGGGGGGTCACCCCTCCACTTT. It specifies CASSSLGGSPLHF.

The rearrangement links TRBV13 to TRBJ1-2; D possibly corresponds to TRBD1 (6 bases). The CDR3 has 12 residues. V gave up 6 bases and J gave up 7 bases, with 12 bases separating them. The germline gives CDR1 PRHDT, CDR2 FYEKMQ (reference sequence). CDR3 DNA sequence: TGTGCCAGCAGTACAGGGACGTCTGGCTACACCTTC. Translating gives CASSTGTSGYTF.

This chain uses TRBV5-1 with TRBJ2-7, with D tentatively TRBD2 (7 bases). The V end was cut by 2 bases, the J end by 3 bases, with 18 bases between. Germline assignment: CDR1 SGHRS and CDR2 YFSETQ. The CDR3 totals 16 residues. CDR3 loop: CASSFGGGPLLYEQYF. CDR3 nucleotides: TGCGCCAGCAGCTTTGGGGGGGGCCCTCTTCTCTACGAGCAGTACTTC.

DNA for the CDR3: TGTGCCAGCAGCCCTTGGGACAGGACCTCTGGAAACACCATATATTTT. It specifies CASSPWDRTSGNTIYF. The chain employs TRBV7-9 and TRBJ1-3, with TRBD1 matching over 8 bases. CDR3 length: 16 residues. CDR1 and CDR2 (germline): SEHNR, FQNEAQ (reference sequence). V dropped 5 bases and J dropped 0; count of bases not matched to a gene: 6.

The rearrangement links TRBV15 to TRBJ2-3, with a tentative D call TRBD2 (6 bases). Germline lookup yields CDR1 LNHNV and CDR2 YYDKDF (reference sequence). This CDR3 contains 15 residues. The V and J ends lost 11 bases and 0 bases respectively, with 18 bases between them. The CDR3 sequence is CAATGGESSTDTQYF. The CDR3 nucleotides are TGTGCCGCTACCGGGGGTGAATCTAGCACAGATACGCAGTATTTT.

The gene calls are TRBV14 and TRBJ2-5; tentative D call: TRBD2 (6 bases). The CDR3 has 13 amino acids. The germline V and J ends were trimmed by 4 bases and 7 bases, with 13 bases remaining between them. Germline-derived CDR1 and CDR2 are SGHDN and FVKESK. The CDR3 loop is CASSLGLDGTQYF. CDR3 nucleotide sequence: TGTGCCAGCAGCCTGGGACTTGACGGGACCCAGTACTTC.

The V gene is TRBV18, the J gene TRBJ2-3, with D possibly being TRBD2 (7 bases). Germline V gene lookup returns CDR1 KGHSH and CDR2 LQKENI. Deletions cut 3 bases from V and 6 bases from J, with 13 bases between. This CDR3 spans 14 amino acids. The DNA of the CDR3 is TGTGCCAGCTCACCGGGGGGGGGCGCGGATACGCAGTATTTT. Translation gives CASSPGGGADTQYF.

CDR3 DNA: TGTGCCAGCAGCCCATCCGGGACAGGGGACGAGCAGTACTTC. It is translated as CASSPSGTGDEQYF. The chain carries TRBV7-3 and TRBJ2-7, with 10 bases identical to TRBD1. Looked up from germline, CDR1 is SGHTA and CDR2 is FQGTGA. V was clipped by 5 bases and J by 5 bases; unmatched bases: 6. There are 14 residues in the CDR3.

The V and J genes are TRBV5-6 and TRBJ2-1, with D possibly matching TRBD2 (6 bases). Trimming left V 2 bases short and J 4 bases short, with 10 bases between. The germline V gene has CDR1 SGHDT and CDR2 YYEEEE. CDR3 length: 14 amino acids. CDR3 residues: CASSLGREYNEQFF. CDR3 bases: TGTGCCAGCAGCTTAGGACGGGAGTACAATGAGCAGTTCTTC.

This clone was observed once. The chain is built from TRBV6-1 and TRBJ1-2; TRBD1 aligns across 9 bases. The CDR3 totals 17 residues. Germline V gene lookup returns CDR1 MNHNS and CDR2 SASEGT. After removal of 4 bases from V and 4 bases from J, the junction contained 13 bases not matched to a gene. The CDR3 bases are TGTGCCAGCAGTGGCTCTTCTGGACAGGGGAAATCCTATGGCTACACCTTC. Translated, it gives CASSGSSGQGKSYGYTF.

The chain couples TRBV7-3 to TRBJ2-2, with 7 bases identical to TRBD2. Trimming cost V 5 bases and J 5 bases; bases outside gene matches: 11. Germline CDR1 and CDR2: SGHTA and FQGTGA. The CDR3 consists of 16 residues. CDR3 sequence: CASSPRREGRTGELFF. The CDR3 coding sequence is TGTGCCAGCAGCCCCCGCAGGGAGGGGCGAACCGGGGAGCTGTTTTTT.

This chain uses TRBV21-1 with TRBJ2-7; the table's TRBD1 call for D was not verified on the DNA. TRBV21-1 is tagged as a pseudogene. This CDR3 contains 14 residues. DNA for the CDR3: TGTGCCAGCATGGGCGACAGGGTACGGGACGAGCAGTACTTC. Translated, it gives CASMGDRVRDEQYF.

The chain couples TRBV6-5 to TRBJ2-6; 9 bases fit TRBD1. The CDR3 is 15 residues long. Germline values: CDR1 MNHEY, CDR2 SVGAGI. V lost 6 bases, J lost 1 base, and 1 base stayed unmatched. For the CDR3, the DNA is TGTGCCAGCAGAGGGACAGGGTCTGGGGCCAACGTCCTGACTTTC. It specifies CASRGTGSGANVLTF.

The chain recombines TRBV27 with TRBJ1-2; a possible D gene is TRBD1 (6 bases). V lost 5 bases to trimming and J lost 8 bases, with 18 bases between them. The CDR3 covers 14 residues. Germline V gene sequence: CDR1 MNHEY, CDR2 SMNVEV (reference sequence). This CDR3 reads CASSTGTEKGGYTF. The CDR3 DNA reads as TGTGCCAGCAGTACAGGGACGGAAAAGGGCGGCTACACCTTC.

J is TRBJ1-1 and V is TRBV7-9; 10 positions agree with TRBD1. V shed 3 bases, J shed 5 bases, and the junction held 3 bases outside the gene matches. Germline-derived CDR1 and CDR2 are SEHNR and FQNEAQ (reference sequence). This CDR3 spans 14 amino acids. DNA for the CDR3: TGTGCCAGCAGCTTGGGACAGGGGTGGACTGAAGCTTTCTTT. Translated, it gives CASSLGQGWTEAFF.

The J gene is TRBJ1-4, the V gene TRBV5-1; 7 bases are shared with TRBD1. The J segment lost 8 bases and the V segment lost 0 bases, leaving 7 bases of the junction unmatched. Germline V lookup: CDR1 SGHRS, CDR2 YFSETQ. The CDR3 loop spans 15 amino acids. CDR3 protein: CASSLAGDRGEKLFF. The CDR3 DNA reads as TGCGCCAGCAGCTTGGCCGGGGACAGAGGGGAAAAACTGTTTTTT.

The chain couples TRBV5-1 to TRBJ1-5; no clear D. CDR1 is SGHRS, CDR2 YFSETQ, per germline. Deletions cut 0 bases from V and 3 bases from J, with 13 bases between. There are 16 residues in the CDR3. The chain's CDR3 is CASSLGQRGSNQPQHF. CDR3 sequence (DNA): TGCGCCAGCAGCTTGGGTCAGCGAGGTTCCAATCAGCCCCAGCATTTT.

With respect to this clone: Other DNA sequences in the same sample also yield this CDR3. This chain joins TRBV4-1 and TRBJ2-5; 13 bases map to TRBD2. Germline-derived CDR1 and CDR2 are MGHRA and YSYEKL. Trimming at V came to 1 base and at J to 4 bases, leaving 0 bases not matched to a gene. The CDR3 runs to 15 residues. The CDR3 sequence: CASSQGLAGGETQYF. For the CDR3, the DNA is TGCGCCAGCAGCCAAGGACTAGCGGGGGGAGAGACCCAGTACTTC.